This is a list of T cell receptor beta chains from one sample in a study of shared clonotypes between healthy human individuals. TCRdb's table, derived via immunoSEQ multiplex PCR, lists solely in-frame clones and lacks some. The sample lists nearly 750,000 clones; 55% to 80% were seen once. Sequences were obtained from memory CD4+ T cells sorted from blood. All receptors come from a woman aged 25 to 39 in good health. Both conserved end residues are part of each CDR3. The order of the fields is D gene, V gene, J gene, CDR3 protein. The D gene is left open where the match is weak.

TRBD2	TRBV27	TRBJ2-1	CASSLGLAGSDEQFF
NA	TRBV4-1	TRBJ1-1	CASSQEVDGTEAFF
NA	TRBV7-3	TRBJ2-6	CASSFPGANVLTF
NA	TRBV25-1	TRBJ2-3	CASRATVVLGGADTQYF
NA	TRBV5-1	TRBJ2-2	CASSLEATANTGELFF
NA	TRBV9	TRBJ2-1	CASSGRSGTPGDEQFF
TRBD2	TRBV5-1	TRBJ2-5	CASTRSASSGGKETQYF
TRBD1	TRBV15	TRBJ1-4	CATSREILQGNEKLFF
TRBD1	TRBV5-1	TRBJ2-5	CATTTGGYQETQYF
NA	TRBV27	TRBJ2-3	CASSLKGLVTTDTQYF
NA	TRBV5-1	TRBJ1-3	CASGEQGGGNTIYF
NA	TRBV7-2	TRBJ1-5	CASSLLGQIYQPQHF
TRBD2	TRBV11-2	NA	CASSLTSGGGTYEQYF
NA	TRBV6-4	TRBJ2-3	CASSEEAATTDTQYF
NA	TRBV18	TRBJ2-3	CASSPPVQGRADTQYF
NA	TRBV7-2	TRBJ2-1	CASSRTYNEQFF
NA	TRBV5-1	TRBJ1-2	CASSLGGTTYGYTF
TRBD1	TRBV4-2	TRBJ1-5	CASSQQRGQGDQPQHF
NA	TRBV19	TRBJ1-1	CASSTSHGTEAFF
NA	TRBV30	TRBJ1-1	CAWSDPGRLFTEAFF
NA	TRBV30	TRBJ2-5	CAWSVTGARRKFQETQYF
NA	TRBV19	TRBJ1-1	CASSMPGMNTEAFF
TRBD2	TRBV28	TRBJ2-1	CASSFSGRAGAVEQFF
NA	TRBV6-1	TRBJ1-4	CASTSGGLANEKLFF
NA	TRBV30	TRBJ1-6	CAWTSAGTPNSPLHF
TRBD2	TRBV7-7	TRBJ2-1	CASSPGLAGAGEQFF
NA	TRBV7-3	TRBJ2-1	CASSLTSTRNEQFF
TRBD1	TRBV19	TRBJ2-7	CASSFGTGYEQYF
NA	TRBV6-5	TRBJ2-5	CASRGLGGQYF
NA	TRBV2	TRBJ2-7	CASRAFYQSYEQYF
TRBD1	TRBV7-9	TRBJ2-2	CASSNGQGDTGELFF
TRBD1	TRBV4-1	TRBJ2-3	CASSEDRVGYTDTQYF
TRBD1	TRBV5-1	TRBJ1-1	CASSRGTGGIEAFF
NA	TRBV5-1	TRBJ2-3	CASSLTEDTQYF
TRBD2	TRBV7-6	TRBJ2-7	CASSSGLAGLGEQYF
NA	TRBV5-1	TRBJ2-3	CASRIPLEPDTQYF
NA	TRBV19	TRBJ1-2	CASRTARGNYGYTF
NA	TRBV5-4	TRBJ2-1	CASSLAFSGNEQFF
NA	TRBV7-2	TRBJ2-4	CASSPQSGSGAAKNIQYF
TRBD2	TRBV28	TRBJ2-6	CASSSGGSGANVLTF
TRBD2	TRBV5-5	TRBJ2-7	CASSFIGGRGIAYEQYF
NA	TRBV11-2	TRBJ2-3	CASSLGHQLTDTQYF
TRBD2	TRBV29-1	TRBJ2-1	CSVQTSGIASYNEQFF
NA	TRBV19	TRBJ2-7	CASSLGGNSYEQYF
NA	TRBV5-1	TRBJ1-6	CASSWLWAGMDSPLHF
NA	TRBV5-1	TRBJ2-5	CASSSTEETQYF
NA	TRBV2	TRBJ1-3	CASSERVVGNTIYF
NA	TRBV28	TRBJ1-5	CASSNRDGLAYSNQPQHF
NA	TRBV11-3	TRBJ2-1	CASRPRAEGRNEQFF
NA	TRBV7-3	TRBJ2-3	CASSLTSGPSDTQYF
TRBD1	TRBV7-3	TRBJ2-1	CASSSSPFGQGANEQFF
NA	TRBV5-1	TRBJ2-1	CASSLGSRLLNEQFF
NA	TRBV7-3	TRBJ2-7	CASRYDKRVEQYF
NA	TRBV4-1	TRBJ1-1	CASSQEPGINTEAFF
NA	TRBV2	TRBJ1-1	CASSLRNTEAFF